Following are 9 T cell receptor beta chains from one sample sequenced in a study of Graves' ophthalmopathy and Graves' hyperthyroidism (dated by TCRdb to between 2017 and 2018). The instrument was an Illumina HiSeq 2000. For repertoire sequencing, the TCR beta CDR3 regions were amplified from RNA transcripts. The first round of RT-PCR was done with HTBI primers and the Qiagen OneStep RT-PCR kit, and was followed by a second round of multiplex PCR, then size selection and purification. The public reads were reanalyzed by TCRdb: fastp trimming at Q25, MiXCR alignment, in-frame beta chains only. Each CDR3 protein gets just one entry, which takes the most common genes and DNA from the rows behind it. This sample holds approximately 700,000 distinct CDR3 sequences; just over 40% were observed only once. The biggest ten clones account for more than 2.5% of the sample. The sample consisted of peripheral blood. Receptors were obtained from an adult man with Graves' ophthalmopathy.

This clonotype was seen ten or more times. This chain connects TRBV12-3 or TRBV12-4 to TRBJ2-5, with a weak D call TRBD2 (6 bases). CDR3 length equals 15 residues. V lost 6 bases and J lost 5, with 19 bases in between. The CDR3 DNA is TGTGCCAGCAGCACTCCGGGACTTCCGGCGGAGACCCAGTACTTC. This gives the protein CASSTPGLPAETQYF.

The table lists this clonotype with many counts. V is TRBV10-3 and J is TRBJ2-2; 10 nucleotides align to TRBD2. The CDR3 runs 16 residues. The junction had 7 bases not matched to a gene; V was cut back by 3 bases and J by 6 bases. The V gene's germline CDR1 is ENHRY and CDR2 SYGVKD. Here the CDR3 DNA reads TGTGCCATCAGTGACTATGGGACTAGCGTCCCCGGGGAGCTGTTTTTT. Translated: CAISDYGTSVPGELFF.

This clonotype showed up just a few times. The V and J genes are TRBV6-4 and TRBJ2-2, with 8 bases lining up with TRBD1. The J segment lost 4 bases and the V segment lost 3 bases, leaving 7 bases of the junction unmatched. From germline, CDR1 is MRHNA and CDR2 SNTAGT. The CDR3 has 16 residues. DNA for the CDR3: TGTGCCAGCAGTGAATCGACAGGGGACTTCACCGGGGAGCTGTTTTTT. It translates to CASSESTGDFTGELFF.

This clonotype was recorded a few times. The gene calls are TRBV5-6 and TRBJ1-2; D possibly corresponds to TRBD1 (5 bases). The CDR3 consists of 14 residues. CDR1 SGHDT and CDR2 YYEEEE come from the germline V gene. The V and J ends lost 5 bases and 4 bases respectively, with 15 bases between them. CDR3 bases: TGTGCCAGCAGTCGAGACAGAGGGTTCTATGGCTACACCTTC. This encodes CASSRDRGFYGYTF.

This clonotype was seen many times. The chain links TRBV12-3 or TRBV12-4 to TRBJ1-1; D is unclear. The ends were cut back, 6 bases at V and 0 bases at J, with 14 bases in the middle. The CDR3 extends over 15 amino acids. CDR3 amino acids: CASSRVGLMNTEAFF. CDR3 DNA: TGTGCCAGCAGCCGAGTAGGACTGATGAACACTGAAGCTTTCTTT.

This clonotype was counted a single time. The V call is TRBV15, the J call TRBJ2-1; 13 bases map to TRBD2. Germline V lookup: CDR1 LNHNV, CDR2 YYDKDF (reference sequence). The CDR3 length is 14 residues. The junction had 4 bases not matched to a gene; V was cut back by 8 bases and J by 6 bases. CDR3 region: CATRTSGGANEQFF. The CDR3 DNA reads as TGTGCCACCCGAACTAGCGGGGGGGCCAATGAGCAGTTCTTC.

The gene calls are TRBV14 and TRBJ1-4; D is unclear. Germline V gene data show CDR1 as SGHDN and CDR2 as FVKESK. Trimming took off 0 bases at V and 6 bases at J, with 14 bases between the two ends. This CDR3 contains 16 residues. CDR3 residues: CASSQDPTRSDEKLFF. CDR3 DNA: TGTGCCAGCAGCCAAGACCCAACTAGGAGCGATGAAAAACTGTTTTTT. Drawing the rest from reference TRBV14 and TRBJ1-4, the complete variable domain is EAGVTQFPSHSVIEKGQTVTLRCDPISGHDNLYWYRRVMGKEIKFLLHFVKESKQDESGMPNNRFLAERTGGTYSTLKVQPAELEDSGVYFCASSQDPTRSDEKLFFGSGTQLSVL.

Ten or more counts support this clonotype. V usage is TRBV10-3 and J usage is TRBJ2-5; 9 bases match TRBD2. With V trimmed by 4 bases and J by 2 bases, 8 bases remained unmatched. CDR1 is ENHRY, CDR2 SYGVKD, per germline. The CDR3 is 16 amino acids. The CDR3: CAISARAGGTQETQYF. CDR3 DNA: TGTGCCATCAGTGCCAGAGCGGGGGGTACGCAAGAGACCCAGTACTTC.

The chain carries TRBV2 and TRBJ2-7, with 7 bases aligning to TRBD1. Germline lookup yields CDR1 SNHLY and CDR2 FYNNEI. After removal of 9 bases from V and 2 bases from J, the junction contained 4 bases not matched to a gene. The CDR3 totals 12 residues. As DNA, the CDR3 is TGTGCCAGACAGGGGATGACCTACGAGCAGTACTTC. Amino acid sequence: CARQGMTYEQYF.